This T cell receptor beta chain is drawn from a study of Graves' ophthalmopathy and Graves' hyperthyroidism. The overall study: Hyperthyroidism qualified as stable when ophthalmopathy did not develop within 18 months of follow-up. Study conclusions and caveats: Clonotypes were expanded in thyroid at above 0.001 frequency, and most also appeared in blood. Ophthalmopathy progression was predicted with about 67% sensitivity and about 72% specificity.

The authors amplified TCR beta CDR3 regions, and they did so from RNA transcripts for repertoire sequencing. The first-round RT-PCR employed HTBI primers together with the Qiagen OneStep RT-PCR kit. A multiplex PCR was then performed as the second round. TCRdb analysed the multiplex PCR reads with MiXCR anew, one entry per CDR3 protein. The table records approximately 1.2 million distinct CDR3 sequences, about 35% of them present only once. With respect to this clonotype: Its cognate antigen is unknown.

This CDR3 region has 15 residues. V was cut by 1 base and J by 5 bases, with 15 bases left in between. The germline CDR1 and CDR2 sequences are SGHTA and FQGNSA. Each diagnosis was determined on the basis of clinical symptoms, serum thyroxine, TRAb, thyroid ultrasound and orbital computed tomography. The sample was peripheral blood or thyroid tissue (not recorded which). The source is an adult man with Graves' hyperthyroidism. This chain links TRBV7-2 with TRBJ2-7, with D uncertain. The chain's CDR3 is CASSLDRVASDEQYF. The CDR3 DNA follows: TGTGCCAGCAGCTTAGACCGGGTGGCTTCCGACGAGCAGTACTTC.